Listed below are T cell receptor beta chains from one sample, sequenced in a study of response to subunit inactivated influenza vaccine. TCRdb ran MiXCR on the RT-PCR reads and lists one entry per CDR3 protein. The profile shows hundreds of thousands of distinct CDR3 sequences, about a sixth of them singletons. The specimen was PBMCs from blood, collected roughly 12 days after vaccination. The receptors were sampled from a man between 45 and 60 years old who received an inactivated influenza vaccine. CDR3s include the opening cysteine and the closing phenylalanine or tryptophan. The D gene is left open where the match is weak. A row's size may be missing; if present it is once, few, many or a size class.

few,-,TRBV6-2/TRBV6-3,TRBJ2-7,TGTGCCAGCAGTTACTCCCGGGGAGCAGCCGAGCAGTACTTC,CASSYSRGAAEQYF
few,-,TRBV4-2,TRBJ2-3,TGTGCCAGCAGCACGCAGGACTCCTCCTTTGATACGCAGTATTTT,CASSTQDSSFDTQYF
-,-,TRBV4-3,TRBJ1-5,TGCGCCAGCAGCCAAGATCGGTCGCCTGGGCCCCAGCATTTT,CASSQDRSPGPQHF
few,-,TRBV4-3,TRBJ2-6,TGCGCCAGCAGCCAAGATATGAGTCGACTCATCGCCCTGACTTTC,CASSQDMSRLIALTF
-,TRBD1,TRBV14,TRBJ1-3,TGTGCCAGCAGCCACTTCCCAGGGGGCGCGGACACCATATATTTT,CASSHFPGGADTIYF
-,-,TRBV20-1,TRBJ2-5,TGCAGTGCTAGCCGCACGACATACCAAGAGACCCAGTACTTC,CSASRTTYQETQYF
-,-,TRBV11-1,TRBJ2-5,TGTGCCAGCAGTCGGACAGAGCGAGAGACCCAGTACTTC,CASSRTERETQYF
-,-,TRBV2,TRBJ2-5,TGTGCCAGCAGTGAAGTTAGGACACTTAAAGAGACCCAGTACTTC,CASSEVRTLKETQYF
few,TRBD2,TRBV6-2/TRBV6-3,TRBJ2-1,TGTGCCAGCAGTTACACACTGGGACTAGCGGGAGGCAATGAGCAGTTCTTC,CASSYTLGLAGGNEQFF
-,TRBD1,TRBV6-4,TRBJ2-2,TGTGCCAGCAGGAGGGACAGCGTTAACACCGGGGAGCTGTTTTTT,CASRRDSVNTGELFF
few,TRBD2,TRBV7-6,TRBJ2-2,TGTGCCAGCAGCCAAAGGACTAGCGGATACACCGGGGAGCTGTTTTTT,CASSQRTSGYTGELFF
few,-,TRBV20-1,TRBJ2-5,TGCAGTGCTAGTTTCCGGTGGGGGGAGACCCAGTACTTC,CSASFRWGETQYF
few,TRBD1,TRBV6-2/TRBV6-3,TRBJ2-7,TGTGCCAGCAGCGGGGACAGACGGTGGAGCTCCTACGAGCAGTACTTC,CASSGDRRWSSYEQYF
-,TRBD1,TRBV5-1,TRBJ1-2,TGCGCCAGCAGCTTGACGGGCGACAGGGCCTATGGCTACACCTTC,CASSLTGDRAYGYTF
few,TRBD1,TRBV20-1,TRBJ1-6,TGCAGTGCTAAGGGGACAGGGACTATCAATTCACCCCTCCACTTT,CSAKGTGTINSPLHF
few,-,TRBV7-9,TRBJ2-3,TGTGCCAGCAGCTTATACGGCGGGAGCACAGATACGCAGTATTTT,CASSLYGGSTDTQYF
-,-,TRBV11-2,TRBJ2-5,TGTGCCAGCAGCTTATCTAAGACCCAGTACTTC,CASSLSKTQYF
many,-,TRBV25-1,TRBJ2-7,TGTGCCAGCAATTACGAGCAGTACTTC,CASNYEQYF
-,-,TRBV4-3,TRBJ2-3,TGCGCCAGCAGCCAAGCTCGCCGTGAGACGGCCTTAACAGATACGCAGTATTTT,CASSQARRETALTDTQYF
few,TRBD1,TRBV12-3/TRBV12-4,TRBJ1-6,TGTGCCAGCAGTTTACAGGGGGTTAATTCACCCCTCCACTTT,CASSLQGVNSPLHF
few,-,TRBV4-1,TRBJ1-2,TGCGCCAGCAGCAAACCCGGGGCAAACTATGGCTACACCTTC,CASSKPGANYGYTF
-,TRBD1,TRBV10-3,TRBJ1-6,TGTGCCATCAGCCCAACCGCGGGACAGGTTAATTCACCCCTCCACTTT,CAISPTAGQVNSPLHF
few,-,TRBV10-3,TRBJ2-2,TGTGCCATCCGGCCAGCGACAGCCAACACCGGGGAGCTGTTTTTT,CAIRPATANTGELFF
few,-,TRBV5-1,TRBJ2-1,TGCGCCAGCAGCTTGTGGGGGGGCGGTGAGCAGTTCTTC,CASSLWGGGEQFF
-,-,TRBV27,TRBJ2-3,TGTGCCAGCAGGAGGAGAGGGATCACAGATACGCAGTATTTT,CASRRRGITDTQYF
-,TRBD2,TRBV4-2,TRBJ2-7,TGTGCCAGCAGCCAAGAGCTCCGGACTACTAGCGGGTCCTACGAGCAGTACTTC,CASSQELRTTSGSYEQYF
-,TRBD2,TRBV10-2,TRBJ2-7,TGCGCCGCGCGGGAGGCCGGCGACGAGCAGTACTTC,CAAREAGDEQYF
-,TRBD2,TRBV7-6,TRBJ2-1,TGTGCCAGCAGCTTAGCAGGGAGGGGCGATGAGCAGTTCTTC,CASSLAGRGDEQFF
few,TRBD1,TRBV20-1,TRBJ2-3,TGCAGTGCTGGGGACAGTCCAGATACGCAGTATTTT,CSAGDSPDTQYF
few,-,TRBV20-1,TRBJ2-5,TGCAGTGCCCCCAATCCCCGGACGGGGGAGACCCAGTACTTC,CSAPNPRTGETQYF
few,TRBD2,TRBV6-2/TRBV6-3,TRBJ2-3,TGTGCCAGCAGCCGTAGCGGGAGGGCCATTAATACGCAGTATTTT,CASSRSGRAINTQYF
many,TRBD1,TRBV5-1,TRBJ2-1,TGCGCCAGCAGCTTGTACCAGGGGGCTTACTACAATGAGCAGTTCTTC,CASSLYQGAYYNEQFF
-,-,TRBV29-1,TRBJ1-4,TGCAGCGTTGGATCCGGGGCTGCTAATGAAAAACTGTTTTTT,CSVGSGAANEKLFF
-,-,TRBV28,TRBJ2-7,TGTGCCAGCACCTCTCCCGGCTCTCTTTTAACCTACGAGCAGTACTTC,CASTSPGSLLTYEQYF
few,-,TRBV18,TRBJ2-1,TGTGCCAGCTCACCACCAAGGTCGGGGAACTACAATGAGCAGTTCTTC,CASSPPRSGNYNEQFF
few,-,TRBV5-1,TRBJ2-1,TGCGCCAGCAGCTTGGTAGACGGATCCTACAATGAGCAGTTCTTC,CASSLVDGSYNEQFF
-,-,TRBV5-1,TRBJ2-5,TGCGCCAGCAGCTTATGGGGAAAGGAGACCCAGTACTTC,CASSLWGKETQYF
few,-,TRBV2,TRBJ1-2,TGTGCCAGCAATGGGGACCGGTCCTACACCTTC,CASNGDRSYTF
-,TRBD1,TRBV7-6,TRBJ2-7,TGTGCCAGCAGCTTAAAGGCGGGACAGGGTCACTCTACTCTTACCTACGAGCAGTACTTC,CASSLKAGQGHSTLTYEQYF
-,-,TRBV4-1,TRBJ2-2,TGCGCCAGCAGCCCACAGGGCGGGAACACCGGGGAGCTGTTTTTT,CASSPQGGNTGELFF
few,-,TRBV27,TRBJ1-1,TGTGCCAGCAGTTTCCGGGCCACTGAAGAAGCTTTCTTT,CASSFRATEEAFF
few,-,TRBV12-3/TRBV12-4,TRBJ1-2,TGTGCCAGCAGGCAGGGGAGTTATGGCTACACCTTC,CASRQGSYGYTF
few,TRBD2,TRBV28,TRBJ2-3,TGTGCCAGCAGTTCCATAGGAAGCGGGACTAGCACAGATACGCAGTATTTT,CASSSIGSGTSTDTQYF
-,TRBD1,TRBV12-3/TRBV12-4,TRBJ2-7,TGTGCCAGCAGTTTGACGCAGGGGGCCTACGAGCAGTACTTC,CASSLTQGAYEQYF
many,-,TRBV13,TRBJ2-7,TGTGCCAGCAGCTACCGGGACGGATCCTACGAGCAGTACTTC,CASSYRDGSYEQYF
-,-,TRBV5-1,TRBJ1-1,TGCGCCAGCAGCTTGATCAACAGGGACTCGAACACTGAAGCTTTCTTT,CASSLINRDSNTEAFF
-,-,TRBV14,TRBJ2-1,TGTGCCAGCAGCCAAGAGAGGACTATGACATACAATGAGCAGTTCTTC,CASSQERTMTYNEQFF
few,TRBD2,TRBV12-3/TRBV12-4,TRBJ2-2,TGTGCCAGCAGTTTAGGGTCGGGACTAGCGGGGAACACCGGGGAGCTGTTTTTT,CASSLGSGLAGNTGELFF
-,TRBD1,TRBV12-3/TRBV12-4,TRBJ2-7,TGTGCCAGCAGACTAGACAGGGGCAGGTACGAGCAGTACTTC,CASRLDRGRYEQYF
-,TRBD1,TRBV5-1,TRBJ2-2,TGCGCCAGCAGCATCAGGACAGGGGGGAACACCGGGGAGCTGTTTTTT,CASSIRTGGNTGELFF
few,-,TRBV7-9,TRBJ1-3,TGTGCCAGCAGCTTAGAATTGGCCACCATATATTTT,CASSLELATIYF
-,TRBD1,TRBV28,TRBJ2-4,TGTGCCAGCAGTTCCGGGGCAGGGGGCCCATTCGTTGCCAAAAACATTCAGTACTTC,CASSSGAGGPFVAKNIQYF
-,-,TRBV6-2/TRBV6-3,TRBJ2-2,TGTGCCAGCAGGCCAGGATGGGGGGCGAACACCGGGGAGCTGTTTTTT,CASRPGWGANTGELFF
many,-,TRBV4-3,TRBJ2-2,TGCGCCAGCAGCCAAGATTCAGCCGGGGAGCTGTTTTTT,CASSQDSAGELFF
few,-,TRBV6-1,TRBJ2-1,TGTGCCAGCAGTGAAAACCTGCCGAAGACGGGGAATGAGCAGTTCTTC,CASSENLPKTGNEQFF